A selection of T cell receptor beta chains follows, all from one sample in a study of graft-versus-host responses after intestinal transplantation. Their recognized antigens are unknown. Sequencing was performed with immunoSEQ multiplex PCR; in TCRdb, only in-frame clones are kept and a portion is missing. The sample has 90,000 to 150,000 clones, about 95% seen once. The input for sequencing was unstimulated CD8+ T cells sorted from spleen or lymph node cells, taken before intestinal transplant. These receptors came from a human donor who received an intestinal transplant. Each CDR3 is given without its conserved first and last residue.

TRBV6-5	12	ASSEQGTKNIQY
TRBV6-5	13	ASNNEGKPTDTQY
TRBV28	12	ASSFTGGITEAF
TRBV28	14	ASSLRRGVFADTQY
TRBV28	14	ASSLGGRADTDTQY
TRBV19	16	ASSTSLGAIRSADTQY
TRBV7-8	12	ATFRDSDSYEQY
TRBV5-4	15	ASSSGTGASGANVLT
TRBV9	12	ASSDRQIGNEQF
TRBV6-1	12	ASSEALENTEAF
TRBV9	13	ASSLSWSLNTEAF
TRBV4-1	13	ASSPREGRNEKLF
TRBV7-8	14	ASSSYRTGGNTEAF
TRBV19	11	ASSIGYTGELF
TRBV5-1	13	ASSVGQGFYNEQF
TRBV29-1	14	SVAQGAYGNTGELF
TRBV9	11	ASSPGGLYEQY
TRBV28	12	ASSRDRGVNEQF
TRBV6-5	11	ASSFRVTDTQY
TRBV5-1	13	ASSFLAGSSYEQY
TRBV2	12	AISPRTGGKEAF
TRBV5-1	11	ASRGQGNYEQY
TRBV28	11	ASGDHSNQPQH
TRBV15	14	ATSRVLGGPNTEAF
TRBV7-3	13	ASSLTGAANQPQH
TRBV13	13	ASSTRTVSTDTQY
TRBV28	14	ASSSPRTFGQDEQF
TRBV7-9	9	ASRGGYEQY
TRBV30	10	AWLALQETQY
TRBV13	12	ASSLQQGAWGYT
TRBV5-1	13	ASSSRQDLNEKLF
TRBV10-3	12	AISEGRMNTEAF
TRBV28	14	ASSLNSHATNEKLF
TRBV27	12	ASRTTSGRRELF
TRBV21-1	15	ASSKEEGSSYNSPLH
TRBV5-4	11	ASSQSRNTEAF
TRBV9	12	ASSVGIATDTQY